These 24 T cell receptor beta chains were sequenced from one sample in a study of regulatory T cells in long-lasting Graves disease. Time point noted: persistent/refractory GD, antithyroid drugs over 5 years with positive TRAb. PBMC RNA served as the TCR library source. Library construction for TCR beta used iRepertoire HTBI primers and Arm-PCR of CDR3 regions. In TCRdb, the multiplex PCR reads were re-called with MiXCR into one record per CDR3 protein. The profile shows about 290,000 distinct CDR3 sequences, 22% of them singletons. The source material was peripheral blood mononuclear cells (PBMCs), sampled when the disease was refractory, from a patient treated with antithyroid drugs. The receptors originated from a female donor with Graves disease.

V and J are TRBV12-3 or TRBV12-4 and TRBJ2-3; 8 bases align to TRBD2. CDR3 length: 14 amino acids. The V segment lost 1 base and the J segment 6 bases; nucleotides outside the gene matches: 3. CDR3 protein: CASSLGAGVDTQYF. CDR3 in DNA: TGTGCCAGCAGTTTAGGAGCGGGAGTTGATACGCAGTATTTT.

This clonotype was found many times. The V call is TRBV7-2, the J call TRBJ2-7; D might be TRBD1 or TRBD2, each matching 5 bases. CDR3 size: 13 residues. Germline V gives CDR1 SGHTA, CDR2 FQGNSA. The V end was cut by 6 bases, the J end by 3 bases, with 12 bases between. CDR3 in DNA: TGTGCCAGCAGTCGACGGGACGGCTACGAGCAGTACTTC. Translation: CASSRRDGYEQYF.

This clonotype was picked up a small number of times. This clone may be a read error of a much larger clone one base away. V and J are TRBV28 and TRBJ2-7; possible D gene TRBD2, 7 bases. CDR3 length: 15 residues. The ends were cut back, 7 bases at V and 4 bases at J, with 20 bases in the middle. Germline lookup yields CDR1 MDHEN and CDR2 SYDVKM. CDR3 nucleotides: TGTGCCAGCAATTCCATCGAGGGGGGGGTATACGAGCAGTACTTC. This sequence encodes CASNSIEGGVYEQYF.

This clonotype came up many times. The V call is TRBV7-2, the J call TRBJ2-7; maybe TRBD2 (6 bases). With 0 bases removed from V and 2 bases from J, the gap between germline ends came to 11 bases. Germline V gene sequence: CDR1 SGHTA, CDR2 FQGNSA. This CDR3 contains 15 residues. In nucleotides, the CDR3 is TGTGCCAGCAGCTTAGCGCTAGCGACCACCTACGAGCAGTACTTC. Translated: CASSLALATTYEQYF.

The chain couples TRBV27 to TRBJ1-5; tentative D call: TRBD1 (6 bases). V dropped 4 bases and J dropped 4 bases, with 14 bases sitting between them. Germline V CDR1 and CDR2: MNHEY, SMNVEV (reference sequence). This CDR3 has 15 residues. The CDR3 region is CASSWKTGANQPQHF. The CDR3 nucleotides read TGTGCCAGCAGTTGGAAGACAGGAGCAAATCAGCCCCAGCATTTT.

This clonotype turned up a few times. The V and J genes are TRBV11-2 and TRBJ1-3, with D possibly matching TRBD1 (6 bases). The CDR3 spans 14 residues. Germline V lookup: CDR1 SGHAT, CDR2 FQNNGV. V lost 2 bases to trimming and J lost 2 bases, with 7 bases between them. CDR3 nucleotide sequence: TGTGCCAGCAGCTTACGGACAGCTGGAAACACCATATATTTT. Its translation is CASSLRTAGNTIYF.

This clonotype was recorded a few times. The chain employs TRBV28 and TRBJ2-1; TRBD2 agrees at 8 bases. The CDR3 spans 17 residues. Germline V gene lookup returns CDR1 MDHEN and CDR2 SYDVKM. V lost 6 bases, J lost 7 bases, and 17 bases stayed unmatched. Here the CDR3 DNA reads TGTGCCAGCAGCCTTCCGCCGGGGACTAGTTTTCGTAATGAGCAGTTCTTC. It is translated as CASSLPPGTSFRNEQFF.

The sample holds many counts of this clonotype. CDR3 sequence reads: CACLENLGNTEAFF. The CDR3 region has the DNA TGTGCCTGTTTGGAAAACCTGGGGAACACTGAAGCTTTCTTT. The chain joins TRBV30 to TRBJ1-1; D not resolved. The CDR3 runs to 14 residues. The V gene lost 6 bases and the J gene lost 1 base, with 15 bases spanning the gap. Looked up from germline, CDR1 is GTSNPN and CDR2 is SVGIG (reference sequence).

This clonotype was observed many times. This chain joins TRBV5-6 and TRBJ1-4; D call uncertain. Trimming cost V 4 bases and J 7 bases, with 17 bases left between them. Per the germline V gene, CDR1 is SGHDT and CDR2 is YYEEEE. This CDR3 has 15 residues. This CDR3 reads CASSTPNRVGEKLFF. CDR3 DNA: TGTGCCAGCAGCACCCCAAACCGGGTCGGTGAAAAACTGTTTTTT.

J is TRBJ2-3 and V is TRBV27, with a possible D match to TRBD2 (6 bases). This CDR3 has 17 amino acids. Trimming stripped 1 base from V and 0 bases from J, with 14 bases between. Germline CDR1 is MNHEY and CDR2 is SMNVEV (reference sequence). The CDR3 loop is CASSLYLGRSSTDTQYF. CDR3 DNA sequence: TGTGCCAGCAGTTTATATCTGGGGAGGTCTAGCACAGATACGCAGTATTTT.

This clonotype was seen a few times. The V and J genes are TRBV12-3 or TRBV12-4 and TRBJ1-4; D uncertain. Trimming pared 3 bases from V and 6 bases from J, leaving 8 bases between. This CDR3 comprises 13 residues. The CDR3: CASSLLEDEKLFF. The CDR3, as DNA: TGTGCCAGCAGTTTGTTAGAAGATGAAAAACTGTTTTTT.

In nucleotides, the CDR3 is TGTGCCAGCAGCTATGGGGACCGGGGGACCCAGTACTTC. Its protein product is CASSYGDRGTQYF. This chain connects TRBV11-1 to TRBJ2-5; D possibly matches TRBD1 or TRBD2 (5 bases each). Trimming removed 4 bases from V and 7 bases from J, with 13 bases in between. The length of the CDR3 is 13 residues. Germline V CDR1 and CDR2: SGHAT, FQDESV (reference sequence).

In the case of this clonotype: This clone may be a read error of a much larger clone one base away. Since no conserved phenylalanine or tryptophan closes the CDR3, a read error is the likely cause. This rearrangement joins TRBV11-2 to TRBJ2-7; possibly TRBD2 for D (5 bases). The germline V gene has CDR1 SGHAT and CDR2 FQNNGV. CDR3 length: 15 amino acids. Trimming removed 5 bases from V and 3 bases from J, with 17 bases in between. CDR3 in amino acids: CASSPGSQGHYEQYL. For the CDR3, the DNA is TGTGCCAGCAGCCCGGGGTCTCAAGGGCACTACGAGCAGTACCTC.

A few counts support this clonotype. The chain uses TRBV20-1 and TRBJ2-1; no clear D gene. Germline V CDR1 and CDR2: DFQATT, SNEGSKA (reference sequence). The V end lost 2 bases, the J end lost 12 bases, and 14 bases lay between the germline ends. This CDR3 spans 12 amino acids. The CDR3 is CSARPSLWGQFF. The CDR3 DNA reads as TGCAGTGCTAGACCTTCTCTGTGGGGGCAGTTCTTC.

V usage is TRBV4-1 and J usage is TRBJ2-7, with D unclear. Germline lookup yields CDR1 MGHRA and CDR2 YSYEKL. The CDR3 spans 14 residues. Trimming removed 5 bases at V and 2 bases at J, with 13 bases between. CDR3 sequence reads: CASSLTRLTYEQYF. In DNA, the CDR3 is TGCGCCAGCAGCTTAACACGTTTAACCTACGAGCAGTACTTC.

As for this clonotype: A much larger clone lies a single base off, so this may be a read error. The CDR3 region is CASSPGKGQGLDGYTF. The DNA of the CDR3 is TGCGCCAGCAGCCCAGGCAAGGGACAGGGGTTGGATGGCTACACCTTC. The chain uses TRBV5-1 and TRBJ1-2; 10 positions agree with TRBD1. CDR1 is SGHRS and CDR2 is YFSETQ in the germline V gene. This CDR3 is 16 amino acids long. The trim removed 4 bases at V and 6 bases at J, leaving 12 bases unmatched.

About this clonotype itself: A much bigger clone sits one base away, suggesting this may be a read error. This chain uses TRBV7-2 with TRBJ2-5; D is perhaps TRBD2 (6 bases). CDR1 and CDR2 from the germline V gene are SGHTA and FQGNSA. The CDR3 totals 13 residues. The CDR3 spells CASSLPGRETQHF. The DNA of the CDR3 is TGTGCCAGCAGCTTGCCCGGGAGAGAGACCCAGCACTTC. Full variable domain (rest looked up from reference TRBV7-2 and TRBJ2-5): GAGVSQSPSNKVTEKGKDVELRCDPISGHTALYWYRQSLGQGLEFLIYFQGNSAPDKSGLPSDRFSAERTGGSVSTLTIQRTQQEDSAVYLCASSLPGRETQHFGPGTRLLVL.

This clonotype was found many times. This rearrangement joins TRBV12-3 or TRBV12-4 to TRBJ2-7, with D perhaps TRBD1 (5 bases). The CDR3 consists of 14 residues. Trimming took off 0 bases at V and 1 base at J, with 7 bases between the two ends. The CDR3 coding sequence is TGTGCCAGCAGTTTAGCGACAGTATCCTACGAGCAGTACTTC. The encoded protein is CASSLATVSYEQYF.

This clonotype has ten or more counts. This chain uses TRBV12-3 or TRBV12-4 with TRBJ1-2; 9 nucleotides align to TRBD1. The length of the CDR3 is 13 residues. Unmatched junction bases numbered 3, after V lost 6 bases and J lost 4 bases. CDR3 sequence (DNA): TGTGCCAGCAGCCGACAGGGGGTCTATGGCTACACCTTC. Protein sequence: CASSRQGVYGYTF.

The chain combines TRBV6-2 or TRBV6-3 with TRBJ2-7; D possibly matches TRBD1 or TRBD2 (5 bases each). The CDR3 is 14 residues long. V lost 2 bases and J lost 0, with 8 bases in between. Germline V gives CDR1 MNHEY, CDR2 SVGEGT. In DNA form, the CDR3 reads TGTGCCAGCAGTTACGGGGGAGTCTCCTACGAGCAGTACTTC. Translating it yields CASSYGGVSYEQYF.

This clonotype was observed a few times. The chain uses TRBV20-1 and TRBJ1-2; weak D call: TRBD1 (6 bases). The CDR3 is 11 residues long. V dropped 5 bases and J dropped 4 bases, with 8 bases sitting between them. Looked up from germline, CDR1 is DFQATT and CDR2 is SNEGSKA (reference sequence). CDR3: CSAQGRYGYTF. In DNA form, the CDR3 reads TGCAGTGCTCAGGGGCGCTATGGCTACACCTTC.

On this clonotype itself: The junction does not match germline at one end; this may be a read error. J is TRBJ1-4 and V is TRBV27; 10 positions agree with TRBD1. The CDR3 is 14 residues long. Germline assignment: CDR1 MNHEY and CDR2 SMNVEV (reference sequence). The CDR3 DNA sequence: TGTGCCAGCAGTGAGGACAGGGGGGAAGAAAGACTGTTTTTT. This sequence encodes CASSEDRGEERLFF.

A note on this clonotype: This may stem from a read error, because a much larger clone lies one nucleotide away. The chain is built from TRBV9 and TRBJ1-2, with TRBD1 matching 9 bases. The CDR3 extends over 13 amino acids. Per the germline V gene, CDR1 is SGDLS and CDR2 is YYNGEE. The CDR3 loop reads CASSGTGRNAYIF. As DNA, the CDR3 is TGTGCCAGCAGTGGGACAGGGAGGAATGCCTACATCTTC.

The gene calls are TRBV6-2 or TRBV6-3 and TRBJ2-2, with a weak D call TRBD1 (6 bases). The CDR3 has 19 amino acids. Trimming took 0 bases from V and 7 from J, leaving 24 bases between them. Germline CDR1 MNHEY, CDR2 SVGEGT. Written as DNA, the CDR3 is TGTGCCAGCAGTTACTCGATGGGTGTAGCAGGGGCGTGGGTCGGGGAGCTGTTTTTT. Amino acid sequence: CASSYSMGVAGAWVGELFF.